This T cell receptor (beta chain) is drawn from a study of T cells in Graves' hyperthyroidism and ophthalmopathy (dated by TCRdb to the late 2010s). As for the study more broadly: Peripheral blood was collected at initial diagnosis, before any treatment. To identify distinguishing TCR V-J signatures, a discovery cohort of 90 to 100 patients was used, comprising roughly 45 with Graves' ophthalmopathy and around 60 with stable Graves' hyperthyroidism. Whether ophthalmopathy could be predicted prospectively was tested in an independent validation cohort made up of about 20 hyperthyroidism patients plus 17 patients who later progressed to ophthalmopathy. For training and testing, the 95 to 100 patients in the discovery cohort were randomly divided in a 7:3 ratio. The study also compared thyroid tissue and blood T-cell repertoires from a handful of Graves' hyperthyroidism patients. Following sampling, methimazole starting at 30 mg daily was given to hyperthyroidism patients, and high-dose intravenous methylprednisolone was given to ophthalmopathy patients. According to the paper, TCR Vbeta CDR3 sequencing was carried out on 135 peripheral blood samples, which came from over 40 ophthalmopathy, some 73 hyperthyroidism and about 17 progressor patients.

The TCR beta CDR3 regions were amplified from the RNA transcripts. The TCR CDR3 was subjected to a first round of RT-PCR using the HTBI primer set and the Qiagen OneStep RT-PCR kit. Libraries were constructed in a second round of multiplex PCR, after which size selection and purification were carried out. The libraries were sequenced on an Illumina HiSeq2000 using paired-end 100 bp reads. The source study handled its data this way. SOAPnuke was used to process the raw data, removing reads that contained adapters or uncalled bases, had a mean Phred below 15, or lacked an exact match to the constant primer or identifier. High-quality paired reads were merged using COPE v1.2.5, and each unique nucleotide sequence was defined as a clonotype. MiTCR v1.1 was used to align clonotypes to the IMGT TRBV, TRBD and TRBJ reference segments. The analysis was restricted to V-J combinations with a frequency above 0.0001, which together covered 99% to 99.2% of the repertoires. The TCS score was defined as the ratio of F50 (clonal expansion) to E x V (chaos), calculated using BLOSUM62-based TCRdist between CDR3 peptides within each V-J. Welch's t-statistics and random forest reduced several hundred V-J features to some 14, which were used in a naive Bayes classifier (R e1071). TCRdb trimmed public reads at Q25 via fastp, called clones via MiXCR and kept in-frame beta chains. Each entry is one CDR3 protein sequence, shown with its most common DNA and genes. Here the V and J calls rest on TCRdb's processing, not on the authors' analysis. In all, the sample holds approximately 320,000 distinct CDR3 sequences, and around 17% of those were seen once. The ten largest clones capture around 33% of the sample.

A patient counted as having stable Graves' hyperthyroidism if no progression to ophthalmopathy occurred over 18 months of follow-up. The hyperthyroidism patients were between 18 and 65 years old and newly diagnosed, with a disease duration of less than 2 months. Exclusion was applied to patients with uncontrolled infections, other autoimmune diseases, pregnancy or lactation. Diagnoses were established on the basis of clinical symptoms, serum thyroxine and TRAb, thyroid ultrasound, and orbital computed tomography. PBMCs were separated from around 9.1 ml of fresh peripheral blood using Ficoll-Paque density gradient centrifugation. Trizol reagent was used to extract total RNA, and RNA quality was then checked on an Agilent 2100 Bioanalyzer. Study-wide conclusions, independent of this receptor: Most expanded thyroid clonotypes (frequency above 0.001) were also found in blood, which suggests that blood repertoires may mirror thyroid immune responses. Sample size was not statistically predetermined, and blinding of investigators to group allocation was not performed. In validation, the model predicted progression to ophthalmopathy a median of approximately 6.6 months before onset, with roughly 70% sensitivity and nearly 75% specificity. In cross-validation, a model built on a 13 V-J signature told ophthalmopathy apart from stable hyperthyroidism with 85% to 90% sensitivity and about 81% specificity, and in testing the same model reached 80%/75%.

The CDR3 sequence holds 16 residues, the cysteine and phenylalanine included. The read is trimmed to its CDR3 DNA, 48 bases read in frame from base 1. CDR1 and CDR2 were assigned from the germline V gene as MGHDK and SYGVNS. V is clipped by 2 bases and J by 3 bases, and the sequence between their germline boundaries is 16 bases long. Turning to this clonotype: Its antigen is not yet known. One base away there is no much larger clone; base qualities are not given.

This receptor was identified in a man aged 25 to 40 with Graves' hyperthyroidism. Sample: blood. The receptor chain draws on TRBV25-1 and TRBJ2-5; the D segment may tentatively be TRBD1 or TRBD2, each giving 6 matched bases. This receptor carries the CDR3 CASSETPTGAKETQYF. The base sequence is TGTGCCAGCAGTGAAACCCCCACGGGGGCGAAAGAGACCCAGTACTTC.